The clone carrying this T cell receptor beta chain has a single count. The sample originates from a study of blood T cell repertoires in COVID-19. Germline assignment: CDR1 MGHRA and CDR2 YSYEKL. The trim removed 1 base at V and 6 bases at J, leaving 4 bases unmatched. The CDR3 has 14 amino acids. The data were produced by immunoSEQ multiplex PCR, yet TCRdb's version contains in-frame clones alone and is incomplete. Among about 410,000 clones listed, roughly 88% were seen once. The rearrangement uses TRBV4-1 and TRBJ2-7, with TRBD1 matching 9 bases. Input material: peripheral blood. The TCR sequence derives from a woman between 25 and 40 years old with active or convalescent COVID-19. In DNA form, the CDR3 reads TGCGCCAGCAGCCAAGGGACAGGGGAACGCGAGCAGTACTTC. Protein product: CASSQGTGEREQYF.